This T cell receptor beta chain stems from a study of OX40 agonist ivuxolimab in advanced cancers. With regard to the full study: The costimulatory receptor OX40 (CD134) was targeted by ivuxolimab, a fully human IgG2 agonistic monoclonal antibody. Peripheral TCRbeta sequencing was intended to test whether TCR sequence diversity was altered and clonal T-cell expansion was caused by ivuxolimab. Of the roughly 54 dose-escalation patients, hepatocellular carcinoma was present in 19, melanoma in some 15, renal cell carcinoma in 9 and head and neck cancer in 9. In the dose-escalation cohort, 65% to 85% of patients were male, and the mean age was approximately 60 years with a range of roughly 23 to 79. Partial responses were achieved by three dose-escalation patients, of whom one had hepatocellular carcinoma and two had cutaneous melanoma. Prior anti-PD-1, anti-PD-L1 or anti-CTLA-4 therapy was permitted, and about 40% of dose-escalation patients had received checkpoint inhibitors. Intravenous ivuxolimab was administered to patients every 2 weeks at six dose levels: 0.01, 0.1, 0.3, 1.5, 3 and 10 mg/kg. The paper describes the monotherapy dose-escalation part (N = 52 patients) of the phase I trial of ivuxolimab. Summary of the overall study and its limitations: At doses from 0.1 to 3.0 mg/kg, clonal expansion was seen in both CD4+ and CD8+ blood T cells between baseline and week 6. After ivuxolimab, expanded clones were on average more numerous among CD8+ T cells than among CD4+ T cells. Low levels of normalized T-cell clonal expansion were also shown by some nonresponding patients. Antigen specificity was not determined for the clonally expanded peripheral T cells. In partial responders in the 0.1-3.0 mg/kg groups, normalized peripheral clonal expansion was found to be among the lowest, especially among CD8+ T cells.

Based on the germline V gene, the CDR1 and CDR2 sequences are SGHDN and FVKESK. From its cysteine to its phenylalanine, the CDR3 spans 15 amino acids. Just CDR3 DNA is preserved here, 45 bases in frame from base 1. The trial excluded patients who had a history of autoimmune disease or were on systemic immunosuppression. Peripheral blood for TCR sequencing was drawn from every dose cohort at baseline, at cycle 4 day 1 and at cycle 7 day 1. Samples came from an open-label, multicenter, first-in-human phase I dose-escalation trial of ivuxolimab. Adults with locally advanced or metastatic melanoma, renal cell, hepatocellular, or head and neck squamous cell carcinoma were enrolled in the trial. Before TCR sequencing, CD4+ T cells and CD8+ T cells from peripheral blood were sorted into separate populations. To sequence the TCRbeta CDR3 region, genomic DNA was isolated from the sorted cells. TCRbeta CDR3 regions were sequenced using the immunoSEQ Assay. TCRdb took this table from immuneACCESS and kept in-frame rearrangements with V and J called. Such tables lack part of the clones; where checked against another copy, unresolved V genes explain under half of the gap, and the rest is unexplained. This sample has about 62,000 clones in its table, and 79% of those were observed once. Clones ranked in the top ten supply approximately 11% of the sample.

About this clone: Its recognized antigen is unknown. The junction does not match germline at one end; this may be a read error.

Sequencing was performed on CD4+ or CD8+ T cells sorted from blood, taken in a trial of the OX40 agonist ivuxolimab. The V and J segments used are TRBV14 and TRBJ2-6, with the D gene uncertain. The TCR comes from an adult with an advanced solid tumor such as melanoma, head and neck, liver or kidney cancer. The nucleotide sequence reads as follows: TGTGCCAGCAACCAAGGTCTCCCTGGGGCCAACGTCCTGACTTTC. This gives the protein CASNQGLPGANVLTF.